The following is a T cell receptor beta chain sequence with its context. Antigen unknown. These data come from a study of shared clonotypes between healthy human individuals. Findings of the study overall: What naive subsets generally showed was a larger estimated richness than memory subsets showed.

TCRdb's copy holds only in-frame clones and misses some; the assay was immunoSEQ multiplex PCR. The sample holds millions of clones, just over 90% seen once. The length of the CDR3 is 14 residues. V dropped 1 base and J dropped 4; count of bases not matched to a gene: 3. Per the germline V gene, CDR1 is LNHNV and CDR2 is YYDKDF (reference sequence). This receptor was taken from a man aged 18-30 years in good health. Some clones in this sample may be carry-over from other donors' samples. Sequenced input: naive CD4+ T cells from PBMCs. Subset: CD45RA+ positively selected. The V call is TRBV15, the J call TRBJ2-5; 7 nucleotides agree with TRBD1. In DNA, the CDR3 is TGTGCCACCAGCAGAGTGGACAGGACAGAGACCCAGTACTTC. This translates into CATSRVDRTETQYF.